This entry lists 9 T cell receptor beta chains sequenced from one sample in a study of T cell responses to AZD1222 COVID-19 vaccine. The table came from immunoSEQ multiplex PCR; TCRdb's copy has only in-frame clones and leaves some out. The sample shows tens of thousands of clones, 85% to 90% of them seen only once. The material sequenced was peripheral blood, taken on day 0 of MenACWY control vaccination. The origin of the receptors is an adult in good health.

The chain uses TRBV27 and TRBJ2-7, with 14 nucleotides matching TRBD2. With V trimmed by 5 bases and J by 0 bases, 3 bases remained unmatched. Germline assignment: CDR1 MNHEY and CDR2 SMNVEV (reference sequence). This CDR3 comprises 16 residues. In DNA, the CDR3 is TGTGCCAGCAGTCGGACTAGCGGGGGGCGCTCCTACGAGCAGTACTTC. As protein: CASSRTSGGRSYEQYF.

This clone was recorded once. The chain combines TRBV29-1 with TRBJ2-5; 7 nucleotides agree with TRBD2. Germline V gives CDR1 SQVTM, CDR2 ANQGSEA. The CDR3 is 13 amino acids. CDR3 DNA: TGCAGGGGAGGGAGGGGTGGTGGTGAGACCCAGTACTTC. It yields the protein CRGGRGGGETQYF.

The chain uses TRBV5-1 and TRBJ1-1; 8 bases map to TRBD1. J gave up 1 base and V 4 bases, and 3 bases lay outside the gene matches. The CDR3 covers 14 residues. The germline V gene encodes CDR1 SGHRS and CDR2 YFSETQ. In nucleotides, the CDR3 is TGCGCCAGCAGCATCGGGACAGGGAACACTGAAGCTTTCTTT. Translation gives CASSIGTGNTEAFF. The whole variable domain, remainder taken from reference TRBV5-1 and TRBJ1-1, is KAGVTQTPRYLIKTRGQQVTLSCSPISGHRSVSWYQQTPGQGLQFLFEYFSETQRNKGNFPGRFSGRQFSNSRSEMNVSTLELGDSALYLCASSIGTGNTEAFFGQGTRLTVV.

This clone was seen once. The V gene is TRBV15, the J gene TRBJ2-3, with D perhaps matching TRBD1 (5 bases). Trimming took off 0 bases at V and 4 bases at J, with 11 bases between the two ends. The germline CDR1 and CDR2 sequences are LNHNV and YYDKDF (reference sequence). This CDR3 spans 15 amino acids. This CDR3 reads CATSRDDQGADTQYF. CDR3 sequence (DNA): TGTGCCACCAGCAGAGATGACCAGGGCGCAGATACGCAGTATTTT. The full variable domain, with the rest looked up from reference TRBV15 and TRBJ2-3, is DAMVIQNPRYQVTQFGKPVTLSCSQTLNHNVMYWYQQKSSQAPKLLFHYYDKDFNNEADTPDNFQSRRPNTSFCFLDIRSPGLGDTAMYLCATSRDDQGADTQYFGPGTRLTVL.

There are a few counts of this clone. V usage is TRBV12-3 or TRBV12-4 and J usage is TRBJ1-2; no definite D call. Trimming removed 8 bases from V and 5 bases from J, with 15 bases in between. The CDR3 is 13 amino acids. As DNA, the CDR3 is TGTGCCAGCTTCGGACCCAAATCGTATGGCTACACCTTC. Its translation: CASFGPKSYGYTF.

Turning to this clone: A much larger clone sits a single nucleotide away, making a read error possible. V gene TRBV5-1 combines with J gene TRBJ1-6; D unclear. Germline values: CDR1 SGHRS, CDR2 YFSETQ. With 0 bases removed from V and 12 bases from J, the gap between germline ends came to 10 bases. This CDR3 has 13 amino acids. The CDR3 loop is CASSLEVLVPLHF. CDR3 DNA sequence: TGCGCCAGCAGCTTGGAGGTACTCGTACCCCTCCACTTT.

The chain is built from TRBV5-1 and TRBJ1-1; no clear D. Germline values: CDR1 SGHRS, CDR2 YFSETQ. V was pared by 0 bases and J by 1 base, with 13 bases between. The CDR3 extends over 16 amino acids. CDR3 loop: CASSLANFAENTEAFF. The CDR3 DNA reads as TGCGCCAGCAGCTTGGCGAATTTTGCGGAGAACACTGAAGCTTTCTTT. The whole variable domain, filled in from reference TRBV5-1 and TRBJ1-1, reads KAGVTQTPRYLIKTRGQQVTLSCSPISGHRSVSWYQQTPGQGLQFLFEYFSETQRNKGNFPGRFSGRQFSNSRSEMNVSTLELGDSALYLCASSLANFAENTEAFFGQGTRLTVV.

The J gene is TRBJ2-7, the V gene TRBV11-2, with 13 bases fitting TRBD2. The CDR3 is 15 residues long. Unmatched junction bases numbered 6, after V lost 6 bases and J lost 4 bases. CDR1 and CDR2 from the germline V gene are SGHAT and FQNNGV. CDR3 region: CASSSGLAGLYEQYF. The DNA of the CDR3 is TGTGCCAGCAGTTCGGGACTAGCGGGACTGTACGAGCAGTACTTC.

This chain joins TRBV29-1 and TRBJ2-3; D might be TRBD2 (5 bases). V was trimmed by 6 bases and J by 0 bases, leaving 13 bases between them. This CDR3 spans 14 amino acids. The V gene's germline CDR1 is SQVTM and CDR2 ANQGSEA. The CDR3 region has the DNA TGCAGCGTCGCCCGGGGTCCTAGCACAGATACGCAGTATTTT. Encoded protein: CSVARGPSTDTQYF.